This TCR beta chain appears in the sequencing data of a study of cytomegalovirus exposure and HLA in healthy donors. Study-wide background: A later analysis reported the approximately 120 validation repertoires used the same platform as the 500 to 800 first-cohort repertoires. Study-level findings and limits: That first-cohort TCR clusters tended to co-occur in the 90 to 150 validation repertoires was found in a later analysis. Many donors shared some public TCRs, even though most TCR sequences were rare.

Assay used: immunoSEQ multiplex PCR; TCRdb lists only in-frame clones, some missing. There are under 110,000 clones in the sample; less than 90% occur only once, and 1.8% lies in the top ten. This CDR3 has 13 residues. V lost 5 bases and J 1 base, leaving 6 bases between the germline ends. Germline V gene lookup returns CDR1 SGHRS and CDR2 YFSETQ. A note on this clone: Its specificity is not known.

This clonotype was sampled from a woman under 30 in good health and CMV-seropositive. Material for sequencing was PBMCs. The chain recombines TRBV5-1 with TRBJ2-2; maybe TRBD1 (6 bases). CDR3 region: CASRQGNTGELFF. CDR3 nucleotide sequence: TGCGCCAGCAGACAGGGGAACACCGGGGAGCTGTTTTTT.